The clone carrying this TCR beta chain was detected only a few times. Its target is not known. The genes are named according to mouse. The read is 4 residues too short to cover the CDR3 end, so that end is filled in from the germline J gene. The data stem from a study of CD8+ T cells in alopecia areata. Study details: C3H/HeJ donors aged roughly 6-12 months with spontaneous alopecia supplied skin grafted onto roughly 6-11-week-old female C3H/HeJ mice. Notes on the study in general: Across lesional scalp, and particularly alopecia totalis/universalis, clonality surpassed that of normal scalp. Among patients, TCR sharing was less clear than in mice, a difference possibly due in part to HLA diversity in the patient population. Scalp samples also yield sequences of resident alphabeta T cells from normal skin.

Combined cutaneous lymph node cells underwent sorting by CD4, CD8alpha, NKG2D, NKG2ACE and additional markers. Sequencing used cDNA as its template, made by extracting RNA and reverse transcribing it. Using immunoSEQ multiplex PCR, the repertoire was profiled, and TCRdb retains in-frame clones only, with some absent. Found here are under 350,000 clones, no singletons; the ten largest cover more than 0.95%. V lost 4 bases, J lost 2 bases, and 6 bases stayed unmatched. The CDR3 is made up of 15 amino acids. The germline CDR1 and CDR2 sequences are SGHDT and FRDEAV. The rearrangement links TRBV14 to TRBJ2-5; 8 bases map to TRBD1. The specimen was CD4+ T cells sorted from a lymph node. The clonotype comes from a C3H/HeJ mouse with alopecia areata. As its MHC haplotype, the strain has H2-k. The CDR3 sequence is CASSRTGGSQDTQYF. The CDR3 bases that were read are TGTGCCAGCAGTCGCACAGGGGGGAGCCAAGAC.